This is a list of T cell receptor beta chains from one sample in a study of T cells in Graves' hyperthyroidism and ophthalmopathy. MiXCR, run by TCRdb on the multiplex PCR reads, gives a single entry per CDR3 protein. The sample records 560,000 or so distinct CDR3 sequences, just under 20% being singletons. Sequences were obtained from blood. The receptors were gathered from a man aged 35-49 years with Graves' ophthalmopathy. Both conserved end residues are trimmed from each CDR3.

v_call	j_call	cdr3_aa
TRBV7-3	TRBJ1-1	ASSSGQPGVTEAF
TRBV15	TRBJ2-4	ATSRGWGGNIQY
TRBV28	TRBJ2-5	ASSSHSGSRGETQY
TRBV2	TRBJ1-2	ASSEVRYGYT
TRBV5-1	TRBJ2-2	ASSGQGATGELF
TRBV2	TRBJ1-4	ASREGGAEEKLF
TRBV7-9	TRBJ2-7	ASSFDDGPYEQY
TRBV2	TRBJ2-3	AIPTSGSTDTQY
TRBV7-6	TRBJ2-3	ASSPLSGDTQY
TRBV20-1	TRBJ1-2	SAREGTDRSYGYT